This TCR beta chain comes out of a study of radiotherapy plus CTLA-4 blockade in lung cancer. CDR1 is MDHEN, CDR2 SYDVKM, per germline. The CDR3 runs to 15 residues. Trimming took 5 bases from V and 1 from J, leaving 12 bases between them. TCRdb's copy holds only in-frame clones and misses some; the assay was immunoSEQ multiplex PCR. The table lists some 71,000 clones, around 76% of them singletons. Those with chemo-refractory metastatic non-small-cell lung cancer were treated with focal radiation combined with CTLA-4 blockade using ipilimumab. The rearrangement links TRBV28 to TRBJ1-5, with no clear D. The TCR comes from a human donor with non-small cell lung cancer whose response to radiotherapy plus ipilimumab could not be evaluated. Some clones in this sample may be carry-over from other donors' samples. The sequences come from peripheral blood, collected from a patient treated with radiotherapy plus ipilimumab. The chain's CDR3 is CASSRPGESNQPQHF. Written as DNA, the CDR3 is TGTGCCAGCAGTCGCCCCGGGGAAAGCAATCAGCCCCAGCATTTT.